This entry lists 28 T cell receptor beta chains sequenced from one sample in a study of blood T cell repertoires in COVID-19. Some clones are missing from TCRdb's copy, which holds only in-frame ones; the method was immunoSEQ multiplex PCR. This sample has 150,000 to 200,000 clones, with around 86% found just once. Sequenced: peripheral blood. The receptors were sampled from a woman in her 70s with COVID-19, enrolled during active disease.

V and J are TRBV7-3 and TRBJ2-7; TRBD2 aligns across 7 bases. This CDR3 has 15 amino acids. The V gene end was trimmed by 5 bases and the J gene end by 3 bases; junction bases not matched to a gene: 10. The germline CDR1 and CDR2 sequences are SGHTA and FQGTGA. For the CDR3, the DNA is TGTGCCAGCAGCCCTCGGGCGGGGGAGGTCTACGAGCAGTACTTC. Its translation is CASSPRAGEVYEQYF.

The chain links TRBV19 to TRBJ2-3; 8 bases map to TRBD1. CDR3 length equals 13 residues. Trimming took 5 bases from V and 5 from J; bases not matched to a gene: 3. In germline, CDR1 is LNHDA, CDR2 SQIVND (reference sequence). CDR3 protein: CASSRDRRDTQYF. The DNA of the CDR3 is TGTGCCAGTAGTCGGGACAGGCGAGATACGCAGTATTTT.

The gene calls are TRBV12-3 or TRBV12-4 and TRBJ1-2, with D possibly being TRBD1 (5 bases). This CDR3 contains 13 residues. The germline V and J ends were trimmed by 3 bases and 4 bases, with 9 bases remaining between them. CDR3 loop: CASSFQGPYGYTF. As DNA, the CDR3 is TGTGCCAGCAGTTTTCAGGGTCCCTATGGCTACACCTTC.

The rearrangement links TRBV2 to TRBJ2-2; possible D gene TRBD2, 6 bases. With 0 bases removed from V and 6 bases from J, the gap between germline ends came to 14 bases. CDR1 is SNHLY, CDR2 FYNNEI, per germline. CDR3 length: 16 residues. As DNA, the CDR3 is TGTGCCAGCAGTGAAGCTAAAGGACTATCATCCGGGGAGCTGTTTTTT. It specifies CASSEAKGLSSGELFF.

CDR3 in amino acids: CASSYPGTRKETQYF. Here the CDR3 DNA reads TGTGCCAGCAGTTACCCGGGTACAAGGAAAGAGACCCAGTACTTC. The rearrangement uses TRBV6-2 or TRBV6-3 and TRBJ2-5; no firm D call. This CDR3 contains 15 residues. V lost 2 bases, J lost 3 bases, and 13 bases lay in between. Germline CDR1 MNHEY, CDR2 SVGEGT.

This clone came up a few times. The chain joins TRBV5-1 to TRBJ1-1, with 8 bases lining up with TRBD1. Germline CDR1 reads SGHRS; CDR2 reads YFSETQ. This CDR3 has 12 residues. V was clipped by 3 bases and J by 5 bases; unmatched bases: 0. Here the CDR3 reads CASSYRGTEAFF. Here the CDR3 DNA reads TGCGCCAGCAGCTACAGGGGGACTGAAGCTTTCTTT.

This sequence joins TRBV7-2 and TRBJ2-7; D unresolved. CDR1 is SGHTA and CDR2 is FQGNSA in the germline V gene. Trimming left V 1 base short and J 3 bases short, with 4 bases between. The CDR3 has 12 amino acids. The chain's CDR3 is CASSLVDYEQYF. The DNA for the CDR3 is TGTGCCAGCAGCTTAGTAGACTACGAGCAGTACTTC.

This chain links TRBV2 with TRBJ2-1; 8 bases match TRBD2. Germline loops: CDR1 SNHLY, CDR2 FYNNEI. CDR3 size: 12 residues. V lost 5 bases and J lost 15; bases outside the gene matches: 9. The DNA of the CDR3 is TGTGCCAGCAGTCCTACTAGCGGAAACCCGTTCTTC. Residues: CASSPTSGNPFF.

This chain links TRBV6-1 with TRBJ2-3; TRBD2 agrees at 8 bases. V was clipped by 3 bases and J by 5 bases; unmatched bases: 13. CDR1 and CDR2 (germline): MNHNS, SASEGT. This CDR3 has 17 amino acids. In DNA form, the CDR3 reads TGTGCCAGCAGTGACCAAACCCCGGGAGGGCCTGGAGATACGCAGTATTTT. Translated: CASSDQTPGGPGDTQYF.

The V and J genes are TRBV7-3 and TRBJ2-1, with D possibly TRBD2 on 6 matching bases. Germline V gene lookup returns CDR1 SGHTA and CDR2 FQGTGA. V dropped 2 bases and J dropped 8 bases, with 16 bases sitting between them. This CDR3 comprises 15 residues. The CDR3 nucleotides are TGTGCCAGCAGCTTATACTTCGGGAGTTGGGATGAGCAGTTCTTC. The encoded protein is CASSLYFGSWDEQFF.

The chain carries TRBV5-1 and TRBJ2-1; no clear D. This CDR3 is 14 amino acids long. Trimming took off 1 base at V and 9 bases at J, with 14 bases between the two ends. Per the germline V gene, CDR1 is SGHRS and CDR2 is YFSETQ. The CDR3 loop is CASSLSTSLGEQFF. In DNA form, the CDR3 reads TGCGCCAGCAGCTTGTCCACTTCCCTCGGTGAGCAGTTCTTC.

The chain carries TRBV7-2 and TRBJ2-7; D not resolved. Germline V gives CDR1 SGHTA, CDR2 FQGNSA. The length of the CDR3 is 13 residues. With 0 bases removed from V and 6 bases from J, the gap between germline ends came to 9 bases. The DNA for the CDR3 is TGTGCCAGCAGCTTAGCTCGCAGCGCCGAGCAGTACTTC. Translated, it gives CASSLARSAEQYF.

V usage is TRBV5-6 and J usage is TRBJ2-7; 7 bases map to TRBD2. V lost 0 bases to trimming and J lost 4 bases; unmatched junction nucleotides: 7. The CDR3 totals 15 residues. Germline V gene lookup returns CDR1 SGHDT and CDR2 YYEEEE. CDR3 DNA sequence: TGTGCCAGCAGCTTGGGGGACTACAAGGATTACGAGCAGTACTTC. It is translated as CASSLGDYKDYEQYF.

This clone was seen only once. This rearrangement joins TRBV7-2 to TRBJ1-3; weak D call: TRBD1 (5 bases). CDR3 size: 16 residues. Germline CDR1 SGHTA, CDR2 FQGNSA. The germline V and J ends were trimmed by 5 bases and 0 bases, with 14 bases remaining between them. CDR3 region: CASSLGPMSSGNTIYF. CDR3 in DNA: TGTGCCAGCAGCCTGGGGCCAATGAGCTCTGGAAACACCATATATTTT.

The rearrangement uses TRBV5-1 and TRBJ2-1; 14 nucleotides align to TRBD2. Germline V gives CDR1 SGHRS, CDR2 YFSETQ. J was trimmed by 3 bases and V by 8 bases; bases with no gene match: 13. The CDR3 length is 18 residues. The CDR3 coding sequence is TGCGCCAGTACCCGCGGACTAGCGGGAGGTAAACTCTACAATGAGCAGTTCTTC. Translated, it gives CASTRGLAGGKLYNEQFF. The full variable domain, completed using reference TRBV5-1 and TRBJ2-1, is KAGVTQTPRYLIKTRGQQVTLSCSPISGHRSVSWYQQTPGQGLQFLFEYFSETQRNKGNFPGRFSGRQFSNSRSEMNVSTLELGDSALYLCASTRGLAGGKLYNEQFFGPGTRLTVL.

The chain carries TRBV19 and TRBJ2-3, with TRBD1 matching 10 bases. The CDR3 contains 16 residues. The junction had 9 bases not matched to a gene; V was cut back by 5 bases and J by 4 bases. Germline CDR1 and CDR2: LNHDA and SQIVND (reference sequence). In DNA, the CDR3 is TGTGCCAGTAGTCCGATCGACAGGGGGCAAGCAGATACGCAGTATTTT. Translated: CASSPIDRGQADTQYF.

The chain couples TRBV3-1 (or the pseudogene TRBV3-2) to TRBJ2-2, with unresolved D. Germline V gene lookup returns CDR1 LGHDT and CDR2 YNNKEL (reference sequence). V was pared by 2 bases and J by 4 bases, with 11 bases between. The length of the CDR3 is 15 residues. The CDR3 DNA reads as TGTGCCAGCAGCCAACGTCTAGTCGGCACCGGGGAGCTGTTTTTT. This encodes CASSQRLVGTGELFF.

This clone was observed a few times. CDR3 DNA: TGCGCCAGCAGGGAGACACCCACCTACGAGCAGTACTTC. Amino acids: CASRETPTYEQYF. V usage is TRBV10-2 and J usage is TRBJ2-7, with D uncertain. Germline V CDR1 and CDR2: WSHSY, SAAADI. Trimming stripped 6 bases from V and 2 bases from J, with 11 bases between. This CDR3 region has 13 residues.

The V and J genes are TRBV7-9 and TRBJ1-4, with D perhaps TRBD1 (5 bases). The V gene's germline CDR1 is SEHNR and CDR2 FQNEAQ (reference sequence). The CDR3 is 14 residues long. V lost 4 bases and J 10 bases, leaving 16 bases between the germline ends. CDR3 nucleotide sequence: TGTGCCAGCAGCTCCGGACAACCGGGAGGAAAACTGTTTTTT. It is translated as CASSSGQPGGKLFF.

This rearrangement joins TRBV27 to TRBJ1-2; the match to TRBD1 covers 7 bases. The germline gives CDR1 MNHEY, CDR2 SMNVEV (reference sequence). This CDR3 region has 15 residues. J lost 4 bases, V lost 2 bases, and 7 bases had no gene match. In nucleotides, the CDR3 is TGTGCCAGCAGTTTAGCCGGGACAGCATTCTATGGCTACACCTTC. Its protein is CASSLAGTAFYGYTF.

Turning to this clone: One junction end disagrees with the germline gene, perhaps due to a read error. The rearrangement joins TRBV7-2 to TRBJ2-7; 11 bases are shared with TRBD2. In germline, CDR1 is SGHTA, CDR2 FQGNSA. This CDR3 comprises 15 residues. CDR3 DNA: TGTGCCAGCAGCATAGCGGGAGGGCGGTCGTACGAGCAGTACTTC. Amino acids: CASSIAGGRSYEQYF. Full variable domain (missing parts from reference TRBV7-2 and TRBJ2-7): GAGVSQSPSNKVTEKGKDVELRCDPISGHTALYWYRQSLGQGLEFLIYFQGNSAPDKSGLPSDRFSAERTGGSVSTLTIQRTQQEDSAVYLCASSIAGGRSYEQYFGPGTRLTVT.

The chain couples TRBV6-5 to TRBJ2-7, with 9 bases fitting TRBD1. Losses at the gene ends were 6 bases for V and 2 bases for J; bases not matched to a gene: 8. The length of the CDR3 is 15 residues. CDR1 is MNHEY, CDR2 SVGAGI, per germline. This CDR3 is CASRPRQGVAYEQYF. The DNA for the CDR3 is TGTGCCAGCAGACCTCGACAGGGGGTAGCCTACGAGCAGTACTTC.

There are a few counts of this clone. The chain employs TRBV27 and TRBJ1-2; no reliable D call. V shed 4 bases and J shed 7 bases, with 16 bases lying between them. The germline V gene encodes CDR1 MNHEY and CDR2 SMNVEV (reference sequence). CDR3 length: 14 amino acids. CDR3 nucleotide sequence: TGTGCCAGCAGTTCCTTAGAGGGAGTTGGTGGCTACACCTTC. Its translation: CASSSLEGVGGYTF.

The J gene is TRBJ1-4, the V gene TRBV25-1; 11 bases map to TRBD1. Trimming removed 1 base from V and 4 bases from J; junction bases left unmatched: 8. CDR3 length: 18 amino acids. CDR1 and CDR2 (germline): MGHDK, SYGVNS. The CDR3 coding sequence is TGTGCCAGCAGTGAATCCCGGGGGACAGGGGGTAGTAATGAAAAACTGTTTTTT. It codes for CASSESRGTGGSNEKLFF. Combining the CDR3 with reference TRBV25-1 and TRBJ1-4 gives the whole variable domain EADIYQTPRYLVIGTGKKITLECSQTMGHDKMYWYQQDPGMELHLIHYSYGVNSTEKGDLSSESTVSRIRTEHFPLTLESARPSHTSQYLCASSESRGTGGSNEKLFFGSGTQLSVL.

V and J are TRBV20-1 and TRBJ2-1, with TRBD2 identical over 11 bases. Germline V gene data show CDR1 as DFQATT and CDR2 as SNEGSKA (reference sequence). Germline trimming cut 3 bases from V and 3 bases from J; bases unmatched to any gene: 13. The CDR3 length is 18 residues. CDR3 loop: CSASFIAGGPIDYNEQFF. As DNA, the CDR3 is TGCAGTGCTAGTTTTATAGCGGGAGGGCCGATAGACTACAATGAGCAGTTCTTC.

The chain uses TRBV3-1 (or the pseudogene TRBV3-2) and TRBJ1-2, with 8 bases identical to TRBD1. Germline CDR1 reads LGHDT; CDR2 reads YNNKEL (reference sequence). The J segment lost 10 bases and the V segment lost 0 bases, leaving 7 bases of the junction unmatched. This CDR3 region has 14 residues. CDR3: CASSQEGTGGSYTF. The CDR3 bases are TGTGCCAGCAGCCAAGAGGGGACAGGAGGTTCCTACACCTTC.

This chain links TRBV27 with TRBJ1-2; D remains ambiguous. This CDR3 has 15 residues. CDR1 and CDR2 (germline): MNHEY, SMNVEV (reference sequence). The V gene lost 3 bases and the J gene lost 4 bases, with 15 bases spanning the gap. This chain's CDR3 is CASSFTQYTPYGYTF. The CDR3 DNA is TGTGCCAGCAGTTTCACCCAGTACACCCCCTATGGCTACACCTTC.

As DNA, the CDR3 is TGTGCCATCGGACTAGCGGGAAACTACGAGCAGTACTTC. Its protein is CAIGLAGNYEQYF. The V gene is TRBV10-3, the J gene TRBJ2-7; 12 bases fit TRBD2. The CDR3 consists of 13 residues. Germline assignment: CDR1 ENHRY and CDR2 SYGVKD. Trimming at V came to 8 bases and at J to 3 bases, leaving 2 bases not matched to a gene.